These T cell receptor beta chains were read from a single sample in a study of cytomegalovirus exposure and HLA in healthy donors. Some clones are missing from TCRdb's copy, which holds only in-frame ones; the method was immunoSEQ multiplex PCR. The sample consists of about 110,000 clones, 74% of them appearing once. Input material: PBMCs. These receptor sequences come from a woman aged 40 to 50 in good health and CMV-seropositive. CDR3s include the opening cysteine and the closing phenylalanine or tryptophan. The D gene is left open where the match is weak. Not every row has a clone size; where given, it reads once, few, many or a size class.

CDR3 DNA	CDR3 protein	clone size	D gene	V gene	J gene
TGCGCCAGCAGCCAGGGACAGACCTACGAGCAGTACTTC	CASSQGQTYEQYF	-	TRBD1	TRBV4-1	TRBJ2-7
TGTGCCAGCAGTCCAGGGGGGACCAACCCTCCCTACGAGCAGTACTTC	CASSPGGTNPPYEQYF	-	-	TRBV9	TRBJ2-7
TGTGCCAGCTCACTACTAGCGGGGGATAGTGGGTTCTTC	CASSLLAGDSGFF	-	TRBD2	TRBV18	TRBJ2-1
TGTGCCAGCTCATTTCGGGCGGGAGACGAGCAGTACTTC	CASSFRAGDEQYF	-	TRBD2	TRBV27	TRBJ2-7
TGTGCCAGCAGCCCCCGACTAGCGGGAGGGCGGAATGAGCAGTTCTTC	CASSPRLAGGRNEQFF	-	TRBD2	TRBV7-3	TRBJ2-1
TGTGCCAGCCATATAGGGGGCCAATACAATGAGCAGTTCTTC	CASHIGGQYNEQFF	-	TRBD1	TRBV19	TRBJ2-1
TGTGCCAGCAGTTACGGGACAGGGAGGTACAATGAGCAGTTCTTC	CASSYGTGRYNEQFF	-	TRBD1	TRBV6-6	TRBJ2-1
TGTGCCAGCAGCTCGGAGGCTAGCGGGGTAGGGACCCAGTACTTC	CASSSEASGVGTQYF	-	TRBD2	TRBV5-4	TRBJ2-5
TGTGCCAGTAGTACATCCGGGTCGAAACCCTACGAGCAGTACTTC	CASSTSGSKPYEQYF	-	-	TRBV19	TRBJ2-7
TGTGCCAGTAGTTTAGGGGACAACCCCTACGAGCAGTACTTC	CASSLGDNPYEQYF	-	-	TRBV19	TRBJ2-7
TGTGCCAGCAGTATGGCAGGGAACAATCAGCCCCAGCATTTT	CASSMAGNNQPQHF	-	-	TRBV28	TRBJ1-5
TGTGCCAGCAGCCATCAGGGCTTTGGAAACACCATATATTTT	CASSHQGFGNTIYF	-	-	TRBV14	TRBJ1-3
TGCGCCAGCAGCTTGGGGACAGGTAGTGGAGCTTTCTTT	CASSLGTGSGAFF	few	TRBD1	TRBV5-1	TRBJ1-1
TGTGCCAGCAGCTCAGAGGACAGGAACACTGAAGCTTTCTTT	CASSSEDRNTEAFF	-	-	TRBV7-9	TRBJ1-1
TGTGCCAGCAGCTTTAACAGGGGCGGTGGCCAGCCCCAGCATTTT	CASSFNRGGGQPQHF	-	TRBD1	TRBV7-2	TRBJ1-5
TGTGCCAGCAGCTTAAATCCAGCGGGGAAGACAGATACGCAGTATTTT	CASSLNPAGKTDTQYF	-	TRBD2	TRBV7-3	TRBJ2-3
TGTGCCAGCAGTGAATTGGCCAGGGGTACTGAAGCTTTCTTT	CASSELARGTEAFF	-	-	TRBV2	TRBJ1-1
TGTGCCAGCAGCCACGACAGGGCTACCTATGGCTACACCTTC	CASSHDRATYGYTF	-	TRBD1	TRBV5-4	TRBJ1-2
TGTGCCAGTAGTATAAGCGGGCAATATATCAGCACAGATACGCAGTATTTT	CASSISGQYISTDTQYF	-	-	TRBV19	TRBJ2-3
TGCGCCAGCAGCCAAGATGTAGCCGGGACAGGGGGGCCAGAGACCCAGTACTTC	CASSQDVAGTGGPETQYF	-	TRBD1	TRBV4-1	TRBJ2-5
TGTGCCAGCAGCCACAGGGTGGCCGGGGAGCTGTTTTTT	CASSHRVAGELFF	-	-	TRBV7-2	TRBJ2-2
TGTGCCAGCAGCCGGACAGGGGATGGGGAGCCCCAGCATTTT	CASSRTGDGEPQHF	-	TRBD1	TRBV7-9	TRBJ1-5
TGCGCCAGCAGTCAGGACAGCCCTCGTGGGACCCAGTACTTC	CASSQDSPRGTQYF	-	-	TRBV5-1	TRBJ2-5
TGTGCCAGCAGTCCCTCGGGGGGGGGTAGAAATGAGCAGTTCTTC	CASSPSGGGRNEQFF	-	TRBD2	TRBV6-5	TRBJ2-1
TGTGCCAGCAGCGTAGACAGGGTGGCCTACGAGCAGTACTTC	CASSVDRVAYEQYF	-	TRBD1	TRBV7-8	TRBJ2-7
TGCAGCTCTACTAGCGGGGGGGGCAGGGAGCAGTTCTTC	CSSTSGGGREQFF	-	TRBD2	TRBV29-1	TRBJ2-1
TGTGCCAGCAGCTTGGAGGGGAATTCACCCCTCCACTTT	CASSLEGNSPLHF	-	-	TRBV5-8	TRBJ1-6
TGTGCCAGCTCACCATGGGGGCCGGAGACCCAGTACTTC	CASSPWGPETQYF	-	-	TRBV18	TRBJ2-5
TGTGCCAGCACTAGGACAGGGGGCGCGGGTCAGCCCCAGCATTTT	CASTRTGGAGQPQHF	-	TRBD1	TRBV6-1	TRBJ1-5
TGTGCCAGCAGTGGATCCCCGACAGTCAACAATGAGCAGTTCTTC	CASSGSPTVNNEQFF	few	-	TRBV6-1	TRBJ2-1
TGTGCCAGCAGTTCCTTTAGGTTAGAAGATAGCACCCCCAACTATGGCTACACCTTC	CASSSFRLEDSTPNYGYTF	-	-	TRBV27	TRBJ1-2
TGCGCCAGCAGCCCCGGACAGGGGGCTGGTCTGGGCACAGATACGCAGTATTTT	CASSPGQGAGLGTDTQYF	-	TRBD1	TRBV5-1	TRBJ2-3
TGTGCCAGCAGTTACACGGAGGTCTATGGCTACACCTTC	CASSYTEVYGYTF	few	-	TRBV6-6	TRBJ1-2
TGTGCCAGCACCCCTCGGAGCTCTGGGGCCAACGTCCTGACTTTC	CASTPRSSGANVLTF	once	-	TRBV2	TRBJ2-6
TGTGCCTGGAGTGTGGGGACACTTAATTCACCCCTCCACTTT	CAWSVGTLNSPLHF	few	-	TRBV30	TRBJ1-6
TGTGCCAGCAGCTTGGGGACAGTCTCCGTGAACACTGAAGCTTTCTTT	CASSLGTVSVNTEAFF	-	TRBD1	TRBV7-8	TRBJ1-1
TGTGCCAGCAGCCTGCCTTCGGGTGAGCAGTTCTTC	CASSLPSGEQFF	-	-	TRBV7-3	TRBJ2-1
TGCGCCAGCAGCTCCGAAGGGGGGACAGGGGGCATTTTGGGCGGGGAGCTGTTTTTT	CASSSEGGTGGILGGELFF	-	TRBD1	TRBV5-1	TRBJ2-2
TGTGCCACCCGTCGGGAAGCCTTAGGCTACACCTTC	CATRREALGYTF	few	-	TRBV2	TRBJ1-2
TGTGCCAGCTCACCACTTGCAGGGGATGACGAGCAGTACTTC	CASSPLAGDDEQYF	-	-	TRBV18	TRBJ2-7
TGTGCCAGCAGCTTGCTGGGGCGCGGGGGATATACCAAAAACATTCAGTACTTC	CASSLLGRGGYTKNIQYF	-	TRBD2	TRBV5-4	TRBJ2-4
TGTGCCAGCAGTTCCTCCAGGGTTGGCTATGGCTACACCTTC	CASSSSRVGYGYTF	-	-	TRBV27	TRBJ1-2
TGTGCCAGCAGCGACGTACTAGCGGGAGGACCCGATACGCAGTATTTT	CASSDVLAGGPDTQYF	-	-	TRBV21-1	TRBJ2-3
TGCGCCAGCAGCCCCACAGGAGCTGAAGCTTTCTTT	CASSPTGAEAFF	-	-	TRBV5-1	TRBJ1-1
TGTGCCAGCAGCTCCCGTCAGGGTTCCCGGGTGGCTAATGAAAAACTGTTTTTT	CASSSRQGSRVANEKLFF	-	-	TRBV7-9	TRBJ1-4
TGTGCCAGCAGTTTATCGTCGGGGGGGGTTCTCGAGCAGTACTTC	CASSLSSGGVLEQYF	-	TRBD2	TRBV27	TRBJ2-7
TGTGCCAGCAGCTTCCGGGGGGACTCAGATACGCAGTATTTT	CASSFRGDSDTQYF	-	TRBD2	TRBV5-8	TRBJ2-3
TGTGCCAGTAGTATTTTAGGGACAGGGCTCAACTACGGCTACACCTTC	CASSILGTGLNYGYTF	once	TRBD1	TRBV19	TRBJ1-2
TGTGCCAGCAGTGACACTAGCGGGGGCCCCTACGAGCAGTACTTC	CASSDTSGGPYEQYF	-	TRBD2	TRBV6-1	TRBJ2-7
TGTGCCAGCAGCGTAGCTCTCGGGAGCAATGAGCAGTTCTTC	CASSVALGSNEQFF	-	-	TRBV9	TRBJ2-1
TGCAGCGACCTGGGGACGGCGGGGGAGACCCAGTACTTC	CSDLGTAGETQYF	-	-	TRBV29-1	TRBJ2-5
TGTGCCAGCAGCTCCTCGGGACTAGCGAGCACAGATACGCAGTATTTT	CASSSSGLASTDTQYF	few	TRBD2	TRBV13	TRBJ2-3
TGTGCCAGCAGCCCGCAGGGCCCTGCCTACGAGCAGTACTTC	CASSPQGPAYEQYF	-	-	TRBV7-2	TRBJ2-7
TGTGCCAGCAGGGGGACAGTTTCAGATACGCAGTATTTT	CASRGTVSDTQYF	-	TRBD1	TRBV2	TRBJ2-3
TGTGCCAGCAGTTCGGACAGGGAGACCCAGTACTTC	CASSSDRETQYF	once	TRBD1	TRBV6-5	TRBJ2-5